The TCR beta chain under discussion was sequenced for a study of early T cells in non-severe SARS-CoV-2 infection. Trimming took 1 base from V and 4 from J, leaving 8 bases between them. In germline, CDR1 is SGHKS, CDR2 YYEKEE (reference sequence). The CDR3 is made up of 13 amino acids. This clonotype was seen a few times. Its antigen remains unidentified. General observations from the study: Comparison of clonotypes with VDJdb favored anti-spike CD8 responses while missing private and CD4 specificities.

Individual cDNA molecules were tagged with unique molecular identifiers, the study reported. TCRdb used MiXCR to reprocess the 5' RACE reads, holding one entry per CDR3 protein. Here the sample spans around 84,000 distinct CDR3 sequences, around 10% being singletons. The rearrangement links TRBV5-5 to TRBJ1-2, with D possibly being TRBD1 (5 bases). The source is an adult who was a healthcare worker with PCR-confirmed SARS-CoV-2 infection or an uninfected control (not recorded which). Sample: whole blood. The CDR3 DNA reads TGTGCCAGCAGCTTGTCAGGGTCCTATGGCTACACCTTC. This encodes CASSLSGSYGYTF.